This T cell receptor beta chain was captured by sequencing in a study of T-cell memory formation after mild COVID-19. Study in general: In these data, TCR clusters were largely donor specific. General study points: Of the contracting clones, CD4+ ones lay mainly in CM and EM, and CD8+ ones in EMRA. Day 15 to 85 contractors were CD4/CD8 balanced; later expanders leaned CD4+. Pre-infection memory showed some responding clones, and this suggested that cross-reactive memory joined.

Germline V gene lookup returns CDR1 SEHNR and CDR2 FQNEAQ (reference sequence). This CDR3 is 16 amino acids long. Trimming left V 4 bases short and J 3 bases short, with 18 bases between. MiXCR was run by TCRdb on the 5' RACE reads, yielding one entry per CDR3 protein. There are 350,000 to 500,000 distinct CDR3 sequences in the sample; around 17% occur only once, and about 22% lies in the top ten. There are a few counts of this clonotype. Its antigen is not known. Sequencing was done on a sample of PBMCs or a T cell subset sorted from them (not recorded which). The chain combines TRBV7-9 with TRBJ2-5; D is possibly TRBD1 or TRBD2 (5 bases each). The receptor was derived from a man aged 18 to 29 who had mild COVID-19 (a few samples of this study predate the infection). Cell type and time point are not known. CDR3 DNA: TGTGCCAGCAGCTCTCCCCTCTCGGGGCTCAAAGAGACCCAGTACTTC. This codes for CASSSPLSGLKETQYF.